Listed below are T cell receptor beta chains from one sample, sequenced in a study of technical replicates of blood from a handful of donors. The assay was immunoSEQ multiplex PCR, and TCRdb's table has in-frame clones only and misses some. The top ten hold 0.25% to 0.3% of the sample, which has tens of thousands of clones, about 90% seen once. The sequenced material came from T cells isolated from PBMCs. Receptors were obtained from a human donor in good health. Each CDR3 is given with its conserved first and last residue. Each record gives: J gene, clone size, V gene, D gene, CDR3 length, CDR3 DNA, CDR3 protein. The D gene is left open where the match is weak. Some rows have no size entry. The others give once, few or many, or a class for an expanded clone.

TRBJ2-1,-,TRBV28,TRBD2,15,TGTGCCAGCAGTTTTCTAGCGGGAGGAGTGAATGAGCAGTTCTTC,CASSFLAGGVNEQFF
TRBJ1-1,-,TRBV28,-,14,TGTGCCAGCATCCCGGGGTTTCTGAACACTGAAGCTTTCTTT,CASIPGFLNTEAFF
TRBJ2-1,-,TRBV27,TRBD2,16,TGTGCCAGCAGTTTCGGGACTAGCGGGCATTACAATGAGCAGTTCTTC,CASSFGTSGHYNEQFF
TRBJ1-5,-,TRBV5-6,-,14,TGTGCCAGCAGCTTTGGGGGCTCCAATCAGCCCCAGCATTTT,CASSFGGSNQPQHF
TRBJ1-5,-,TRBV4-1,TRBD1,15,TGCGCCAGCAGCCATGAAGGGGGCCAAATTAAGCCCCAGCATTTT,CASSHEGGQIKPQHF
TRBJ2-4,-,TRBV7-9,-,16,TGTGCCAGCAGCTTATGGTCCGCGCCCGAAAAAAACATTCAGTACTTC,CASSLWSAPEKNIQYF
TRBJ1-2,-,TRBV27,TRBD1,15,TGTGCCAGCAGTTTATCGGGGGGGACAGGGTTTGGCTACACCTTC,CASSLSGGTGFGYTF
TRBJ2-7,-,TRBV5-6,-,13,TGTGCCAGCAGCTCAGCTAGCTCCTACGAGCAGTACTTC,CASSSASSYEQYF
TRBJ1-6,-,TRBV5-1,-,17,TGCGCCAGCAGCCCCGGGAGGGGAATCTCCTATAATTCACCCCTCCACTTT,CASSPGRGISYNSPLHF
TRBJ2-1,-,TRBV11-2,-,13,TGTGCCAGCAGCGTACATGCCTACAATGAGCAGTTCTTC,CASSVHAYNEQFF
TRBJ2-1,-,TRBV11-3,TRBD2,16,TGTGCCAGCAGCCAAGGGACTAGTAGCTCCTACAATGAGCAGTTCTTC,CASSQGTSSSYNEQFF
TRBJ2-7,-,TRBV6-1,-,15,TGTGCCAGCAGTGCTTTTTTCTCTATGAGATACGAGCAGTACTTC,CASSAFFSMRYEQYF
TRBJ2-5,-,TRBV19,TRBD2,15,TGTGCCAGTAGCCTAGCGGGGGGGCCTCGGGAGACCCAGTACTTC,CASSLAGGPRETQYF
TRBJ2-5,once,TRBV7-3,TRBD2,15,TGTGCCAGCAGCCTAAACGGGGGGGCCGGAGAGACCCAGTACTTC,CASSLNGGAGETQYF
TRBJ1-2,-,TRBV28,-,14,TGTGCCAGCAGTTTTATAACATCCTCCCTAGACTACACCTTC,CASSFITSSLDYTF
TRBJ1-1,-,TRBV18,-,13,TGTGCCAGCCGACATGGAAGGAACACTGAAGCTTTCTTT,CASRHGRNTEAFF